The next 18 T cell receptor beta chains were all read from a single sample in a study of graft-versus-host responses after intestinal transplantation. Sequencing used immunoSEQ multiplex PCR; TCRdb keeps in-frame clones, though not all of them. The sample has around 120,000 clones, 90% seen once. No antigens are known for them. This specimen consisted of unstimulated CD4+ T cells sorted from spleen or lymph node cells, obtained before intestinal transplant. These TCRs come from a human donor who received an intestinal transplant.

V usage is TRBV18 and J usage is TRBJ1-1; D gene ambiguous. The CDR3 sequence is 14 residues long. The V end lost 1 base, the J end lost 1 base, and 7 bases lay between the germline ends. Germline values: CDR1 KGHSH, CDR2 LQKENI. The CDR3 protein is CASSPLPKNTEAFF. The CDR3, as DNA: TGTGCCAGCTCACCACTTCCTAAGAACACTGAAGCTTTCTTT.

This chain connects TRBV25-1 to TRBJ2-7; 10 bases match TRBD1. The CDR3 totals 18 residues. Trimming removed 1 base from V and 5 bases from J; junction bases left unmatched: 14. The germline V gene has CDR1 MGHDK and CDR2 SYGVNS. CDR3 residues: CASSELEWRGDRGHEQYF. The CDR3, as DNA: TGTGCCAGCAGTGAATTAGAATGGAGAGGGGACAGGGGACACGAGCAGTACTTC.

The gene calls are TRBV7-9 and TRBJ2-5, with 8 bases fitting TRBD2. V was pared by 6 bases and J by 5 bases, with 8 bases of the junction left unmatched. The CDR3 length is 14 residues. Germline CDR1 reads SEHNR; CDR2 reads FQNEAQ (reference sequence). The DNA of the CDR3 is TGTGCCAGCAGTTATACGGGGGGGTCGGAGACCCAGTACTTC. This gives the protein CASSYTGGSETQYF.

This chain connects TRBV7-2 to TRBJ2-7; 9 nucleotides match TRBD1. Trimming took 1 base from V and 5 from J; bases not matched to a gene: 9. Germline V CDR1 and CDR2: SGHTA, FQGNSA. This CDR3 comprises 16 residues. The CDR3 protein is CASSLVMGQGRDEQYF. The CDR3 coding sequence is TGTGCCAGCAGCTTAGTCATGGGACAGGGTAGGGACGAGCAGTACTTC.

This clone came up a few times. The chain's CDR3 is CASSQALYNSPLHF. As DNA, the CDR3 is TGCGCCAGCAGCCAAGCTCTCTATAATTCACCCCTCCACTTT. The chain employs TRBV4-3 and TRBJ1-6; D not certain. Trimming stripped 1 base from V and 3 bases from J, with 4 bases between. CDR1 and CDR2 from the germline V gene are LGHNA and YSLEER. The CDR3 runs 14 residues.

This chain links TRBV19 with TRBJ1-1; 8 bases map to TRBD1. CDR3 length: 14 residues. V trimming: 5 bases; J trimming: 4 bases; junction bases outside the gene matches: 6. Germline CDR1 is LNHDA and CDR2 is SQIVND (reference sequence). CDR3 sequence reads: CASSPQGVGTEAFF. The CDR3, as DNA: TGTGCCAGTAGTCCACAGGGGGTCGGCACTGAAGCTTTCTTT.

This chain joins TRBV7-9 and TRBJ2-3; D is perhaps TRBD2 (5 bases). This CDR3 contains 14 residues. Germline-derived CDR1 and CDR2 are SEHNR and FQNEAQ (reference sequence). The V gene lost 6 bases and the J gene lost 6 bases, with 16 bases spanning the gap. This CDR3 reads CASRFNRDGDTQYF. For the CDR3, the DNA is TGTGCCAGCAGGTTCAACCGGGATGGGGATACGCAGTATTTT.

CDR3 nucleotide sequence: TGTGCCAGCAGTGAAGGGACTAGCGTGGGGGAGACCCAGTACTTC. Translated: CASSEGTSVGETQYF. V usage is TRBV25-1 and J usage is TRBJ2-5; 10 bases align to TRBD2. The CDR3 consists of 15 residues. Germline loops: CDR1 MGHDK, CDR2 SYGVNS. With 2 bases clipped from V and 5 bases from J, the junction kept 5 bases outside the gene matches.

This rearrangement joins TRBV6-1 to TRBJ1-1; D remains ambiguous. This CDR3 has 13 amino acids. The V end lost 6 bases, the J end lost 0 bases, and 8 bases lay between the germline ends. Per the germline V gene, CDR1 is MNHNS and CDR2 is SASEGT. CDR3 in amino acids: CASRLLMNTEAFF. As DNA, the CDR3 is TGTGCCAGCAGGCTACTGATGAACACTGAAGCTTTCTTT.

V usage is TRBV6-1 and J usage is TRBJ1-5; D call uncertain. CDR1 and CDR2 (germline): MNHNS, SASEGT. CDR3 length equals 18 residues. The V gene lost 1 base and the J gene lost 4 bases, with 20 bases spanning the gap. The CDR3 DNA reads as TGTGCCAGCAGTGAAGGACCCCTGGCGCGACCCGGGAATCAGCCCCAGCATTTT. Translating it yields CASSEGPLARPGNQPQHF.

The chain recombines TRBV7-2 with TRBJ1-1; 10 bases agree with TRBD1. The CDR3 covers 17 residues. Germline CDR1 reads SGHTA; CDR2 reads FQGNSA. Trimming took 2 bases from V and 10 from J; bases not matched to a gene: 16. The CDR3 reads CASSLLSGTGALKGAFF. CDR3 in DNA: TGTGCCAGCAGCTTACTGTCCGGGACAGGGGCTTTAAAGGGAGCTTTCTTT.

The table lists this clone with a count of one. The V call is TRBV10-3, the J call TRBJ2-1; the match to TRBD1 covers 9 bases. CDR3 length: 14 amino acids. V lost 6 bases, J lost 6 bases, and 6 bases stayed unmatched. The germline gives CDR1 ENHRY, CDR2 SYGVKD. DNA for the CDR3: TGTGCCATCAGCGCGGGACAGGGTCTCAATGAGCAGTTCTTC. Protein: CAISAGQGLNEQFF.

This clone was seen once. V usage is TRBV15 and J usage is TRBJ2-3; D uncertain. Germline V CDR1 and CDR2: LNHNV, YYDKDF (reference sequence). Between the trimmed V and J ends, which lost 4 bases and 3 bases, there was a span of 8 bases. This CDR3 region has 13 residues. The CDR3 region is CATSKFVTDTQYF. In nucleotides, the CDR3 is TGTGCCACCAGCAAATTCGTGACAGATACGCAGTATTTT.

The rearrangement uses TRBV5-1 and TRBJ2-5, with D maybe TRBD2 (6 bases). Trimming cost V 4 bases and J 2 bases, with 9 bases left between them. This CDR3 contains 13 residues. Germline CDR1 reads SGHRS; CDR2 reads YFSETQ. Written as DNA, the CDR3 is TGCGCCAGCAGCAAGGGACTTCAAGAGACCCAGTACTTC. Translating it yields CASSKGLQETQYF.

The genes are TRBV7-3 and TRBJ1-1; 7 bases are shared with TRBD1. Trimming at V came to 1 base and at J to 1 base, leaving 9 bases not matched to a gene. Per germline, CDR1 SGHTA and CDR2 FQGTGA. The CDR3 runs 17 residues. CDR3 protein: CASSLRGGRVENTEAFF. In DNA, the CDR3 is TGTGCCAGCAGCTTAAGAGGGGGCAGGGTCGAGAACACTGAAGCTTTCTTT.

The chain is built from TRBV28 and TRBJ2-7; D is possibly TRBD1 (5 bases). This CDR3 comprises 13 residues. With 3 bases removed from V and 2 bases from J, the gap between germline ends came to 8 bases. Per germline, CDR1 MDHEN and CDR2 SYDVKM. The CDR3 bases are TGTGCCAGCAGTTTTAGACAGCCCTACGAGCAGTACTTC. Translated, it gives CASSFRQPYEQYF.

In DNA, the CDR3 is TGTGCCTGGAGGGTCACAGGGCGTAGCTCCTACAATGAGCAGTTCTTC. It encodes CAWRVTGRSSYNEQFF. The rearrangement uses TRBV30 and TRBJ2-1, with D possibly being TRBD1 (6 bases). In germline, CDR1 is GTSNPN, CDR2 SVGIG (reference sequence). This CDR3 is 16 amino acids long. V was shortened by 3 bases and J by 0 bases, with 15 bases between the two germline ends.

This chain's CDR3 is CASSPDRDQPQHF. For the CDR3, the DNA is TGTGCCAGCAGCCCCGACAGAGATCAGCCCCAGCATTTT. J is TRBJ1-5 and V is TRBV7-2; maybe TRBD1 (5 bases). CDR3 size: 13 residues. The germline V gene encodes CDR1 SGHTA and CDR2 FQGNSA. Trimming took 5 bases from V and 5 from J, leaving 10 bases between them.